One and the same sample provided the 10 T cell receptor beta chains below, sequenced in a study of T cells after yellow fever vaccination. MiXCR, run by TCRdb on the 5' RACE reads, gives a single entry per CDR3 protein. The sample records hundreds of thousands of distinct CDR3 sequences, 8.7% being singletons. The source material was PBMCs, sampled on the day of the first yellow fever vaccination. These receptor sequences come from a man aged 18 to 29 who received the YFV17D yellow fever vaccine.

The chain joins TRBV5-1 to TRBJ2-5; TRBD1 aligns across 7 bases. Germline lookup yields CDR1 SGHRS and CDR2 YFSETQ. The CDR3 sequence is 14 residues long. V trimming: 8 bases; J trimming: 3 bases; junction bases outside the gene matches: 10. CDR3: CARLTGLGEETQYF. For the CDR3, the DNA is TGCGCCAGATTGACAGGGTTAGGGGAAGAGACCCAGTACTTC.

V and J are TRBV30 and TRBJ2-3, with a possible D match to TRBD2 (5 bases). The CDR3 length is 13 residues. The V end lost 8 bases, the J end lost 0 bases, and 12 bases lay between the germline ends. CDR1 and CDR2 from the germline V gene are GTSNPN and SVGIG (reference sequence). The CDR3 DNA follows: TGTGCCCTAACTAGTTTTAGCACAGATACGCAGTATTTT. It translates to CALTSFSTDTQYF.

The V call is TRBV10-3, the J call TRBJ2-5; 11 nucleotides match TRBD1. The CDR3 length is 13 residues. Germline V lookup: CDR1 ENHRY, CDR2 SYGVKD. After removal of 10 bases from V and 4 bases from J, the junction contained 5 bases not matched to a gene. This CDR3 is CATGTGGIETQYF. CDR3 DNA: TGTGCCACCGGGACAGGGGGGATAGAGACCCAGTACTTC.

The chain combines TRBV4-3 with TRBJ2-6; D perhaps matches TRBD1 (6 bases). Trimming cost V 3 bases and J 0 bases, with 9 bases left between them. This CDR3 is 16 amino acids long. The germline V gene has CDR1 LGHNA and CDR2 YSLEER. The CDR3 sequence: CASSQQGLSGANVLTF. The DNA for the CDR3 is TGCGCCAGCAGCCAGCAGGGGCTCTCTGGGGCCAACGTCCTGACTTTC.

The chain carries TRBV20-1 and TRBJ2-7; 8 bases are a match to TRBD1. V trimming: 1 base; J trimming: 12 bases; junction bases outside the gene matches: 11. Germline V gene lookup returns CDR1 DFQATT and CDR2 SNEGSKA (reference sequence). The CDR3 is 13 residues long. The CDR3 DNA reads TGCAGTGCTAGAGCCTCAGGAACAGGGGGAGTGTACTTC. Protein product: CSARASGTGGVYF.

This clonotype was counted only a few times. The chain joins TRBV6-1 to TRBJ1-2; 9 bases fit TRBD1. This CDR3 region has 13 residues. CDR1 and CDR2 (germline): MNHNS, SASEGT. V was clipped by 8 bases and J by 4 bases; unmatched bases: 5. CDR3 sequence: CASRDREIYGYTF. The DNA of the CDR3 is TGTGCCAGCCGGGACAGGGAGATCTATGGCTACACCTTC.

In this sample, this clonotype turned up many times. For the CDR3, the DNA is TGTGCCAGCAGCCCAGCGGGGGGTACGCAGTACTTC. It is translated as CASSPAGGTQYF. The chain recombines TRBV7-9 with TRBJ2-5, with 9 bases identical to TRBD2. The CDR3 sequence is 12 residues long. With 5 bases clipped from V and 11 bases from J, the junction kept 6 bases outside the gene matches. From germline, CDR1 is SEHNR and CDR2 FQNEAQ (reference sequence).

The chain is built from TRBV20-1 and TRBJ1-2; 7 nucleotides align to TRBD1. This CDR3 has 15 residues. Trimming removed 0 bases from V and 6 bases from J; junction bases left unmatched: 10. Germline-derived CDR1 and CDR2 are DFQATT and SNEGSKA (reference sequence). Here the CDR3 DNA reads TGCAGTGCTAGAGATTGGGGCAGGGGGTCGGATGGCTACACCTTC. Amino acids: CSARDWGRGSDGYTF.

This chain connects TRBV6-1 to TRBJ1-2; perhaps TRBD1 as D (5 bases). The CDR3 is 14 residues long. The germline V gene has CDR1 MNHNS and CDR2 SASEGT. V was shortened by 6 bases and J by 7 bases, with 18 bases between the two germline ends. The CDR3 reads CASSRNQGTGGYTF. CDR3 nucleotide sequence: TGTGCCAGCAGCCGTAACCAGGGAACGGGTGGCTACACCTTC.

This clonotype came up a few times. The chain combines TRBV12-3 or TRBV12-4 with TRBJ2-4; perhaps TRBD1 as D (5 bases). V lost 8 bases, J lost 0 bases, and 11 bases lay in between. The CDR3 sequence is 14 residues long. The CDR3 loop is CASALGVAKNIQYF. DNA of the CDR3: TGTGCCAGCGCCTTAGGGGTAGCCAAAAACATTCAGTACTTC.